This TCR beta chain derives from a study of OX40 agonist ivuxolimab in advanced cancers. Study-wide background: Patients were treated with ivuxolimab, an agonistic anti-OX40 (CD134) antibody. Patients with hepatocellular carcinoma, melanoma, renal cell or head and neck cancer made up the dose-escalation patients. Of the patients, three showed partial responses, one with hepatocellular carcinoma and two with cutaneous melanoma. Study-wide findings and caveats: Both blood CD4+ and CD8+ T cells showed clonal growth by week 6 at 0.1 to 3.0 mg/kg.

Sequencing used immunoSEQ multiplex PCR; TCRdb keeps in-frame clones, though not all of them. The profile shows around 50,000 clones, approximately 90% of them singletons. Looked up from germline, CDR1 is SGHRS and CDR2 is YFSETQ. With 0 bases removed from V and 12 bases from J, the gap between germline ends came to 7 bases. The CDR3 length is 11 residues. Worth noting for this clone: Antigen unknown.

The source of this sequence is an adult with an advanced solid tumor such as melanoma, head and neck, liver or kidney cancer. This chain connects TRBV5-1 to TRBJ2-1, with D unclear. The material was CD4+ or CD8+ T cells sorted from blood, obtained in a trial of the OX40 agonist ivuxolimab. DNA for the CDR3: TGCGCCAGCAGCTTGGATCGCCGGCAGTTCTTC. Translating gives CASSLDRRQFF. Full variable domain (remainder filled in from reference TRBV5-1 and TRBJ2-1): KAGVTQTPRYLIKTRGQQVTLSCSPISGHRSVSWYQQTPGQGLQFLFEYFSETQRNKGNFPGRFSGRQFSNSRSEMNVSTLELGDSALYLCASSLDRRQFFGPGTRLTVL.